What follows are 2 T cell receptor beta chains derived from one specimen sequenced in a study of PD-L1 blockade in urothelial cancer. Time point denoted: peripheral blood 6 weeks after treatment start. Using immunoSEQ multiplex PCR, the repertoire was profiled, and TCRdb retains in-frame clones only, with some absent. Among tens of thousands of clones listed, approximately 85% were seen once. Sequencing used PBMCs, obtained around atezolizumab (anti-PD-L1) treatment. These receptors were taken from a man in his fifties with urothelial cancer.

The J gene is TRBJ1-1, the V gene TRBV27, with 8 bases aligning to TRBD1. Germline V gives CDR1 MNHEY, CDR2 SMNVEV (reference sequence). V dropped 5 bases and J dropped 5; count of bases not matched to a gene: 7. The CDR3 is made up of 14 amino acids. This CDR3 is CASSRQGLMTEAFF. CDR3 in DNA: TGTGCCAGCAGTAGACAGGGGCTGATGACTGAAGCTTTCTTT.

The chain couples TRBV6-1 to TRBJ1-2, with a possible D match to TRBD1 (5 bases). The germline V and J ends were trimmed by 8 bases and 5 bases, with 18 bases remaining between them. The CDR3 covers 14 residues. Germline V gene data show CDR1 as MNHNS and CDR2 as SASEGT. This chain's CDR3 is CASDKIGGRYGYTF. In DNA form, the CDR3 reads TGTGCCAGCGATAAAATTGGGGGGAGGTATGGCTACACCTTC.